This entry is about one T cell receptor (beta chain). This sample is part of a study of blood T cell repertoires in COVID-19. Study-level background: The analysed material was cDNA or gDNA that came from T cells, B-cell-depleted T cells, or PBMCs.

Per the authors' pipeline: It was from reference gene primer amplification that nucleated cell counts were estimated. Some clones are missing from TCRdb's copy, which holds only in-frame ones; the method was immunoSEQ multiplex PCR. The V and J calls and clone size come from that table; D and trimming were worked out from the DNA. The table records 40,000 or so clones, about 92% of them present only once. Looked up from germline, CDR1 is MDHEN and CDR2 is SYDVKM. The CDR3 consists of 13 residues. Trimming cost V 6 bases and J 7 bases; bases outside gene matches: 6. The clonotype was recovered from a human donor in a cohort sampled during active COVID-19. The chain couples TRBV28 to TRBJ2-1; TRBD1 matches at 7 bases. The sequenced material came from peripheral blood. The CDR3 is CASRGTVKNEQFF. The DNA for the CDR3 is TGTGCCAGCAGAGGGACAGTGAAGAATGAGCAGTTCTTC.